The clone carrying this T cell receptor beta chain was counted at least ten times. The antigen remains unidentified. Unique molecular identifier barcodes measured each clonotype's abundance. TCRdb itself ran the 5' RACE reads through MiXCR, one entry per CDR3 protein. The sample contains tens of thousands of distinct CDR3 sequences, just over 2% of which appear only once. T cells were expanded from blood mononuclear cells for 2 to 3 days with anti-CD3 OKT3 or CD3/CD28 beads. This record belongs to a study of beta chain bispecific antibodies for T cell cancers. Regarding the study as a whole: The leukemia cells, rather than normal T cells, gave most of the targeted TRBV signal. Versus anti-CD19, anti-TRBV12 exposure cut the TRBV12-3 share of TRBV signal by over 98%.

Germline V gene data show CDR1 as LNHDA and CDR2 as SQIVND (reference sequence). J lost 1 base, V lost 0 bases, and 6 bases had no gene match. This CDR3 spans 18 amino acids. The sample consisted of healthy donor T cells cultured with leukemia cells, taken from a culture containing a bispecific antibody targeting TCR Vbeta12. This receptor was obtained from a human donor in good health. Some clones in this sample may be carry-over from other donors' samples. The V and J genes are TRBV19 and TRBJ2-2; 9 positions match TRBD2. CDR3 coding DNA: TGTGCCAGTAGTATAGACCGCCTAGCGGGGCTGAACACCGGGGAGCTGTTTTTT. The encoded protein is CASSIDRLAGLNTGELFF.